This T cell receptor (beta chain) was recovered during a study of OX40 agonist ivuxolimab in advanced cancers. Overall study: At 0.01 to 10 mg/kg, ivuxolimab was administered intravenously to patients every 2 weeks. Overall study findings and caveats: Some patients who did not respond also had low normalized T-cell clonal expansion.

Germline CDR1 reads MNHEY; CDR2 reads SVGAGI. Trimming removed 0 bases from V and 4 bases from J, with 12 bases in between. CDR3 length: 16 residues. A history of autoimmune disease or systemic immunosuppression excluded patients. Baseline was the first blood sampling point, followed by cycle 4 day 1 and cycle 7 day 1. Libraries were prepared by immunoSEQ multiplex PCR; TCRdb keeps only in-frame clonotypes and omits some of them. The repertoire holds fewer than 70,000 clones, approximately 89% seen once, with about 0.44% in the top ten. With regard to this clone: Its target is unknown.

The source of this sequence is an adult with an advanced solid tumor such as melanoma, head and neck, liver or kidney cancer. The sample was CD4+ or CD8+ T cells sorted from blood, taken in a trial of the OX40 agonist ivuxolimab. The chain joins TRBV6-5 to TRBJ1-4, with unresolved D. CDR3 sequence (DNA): TGTGCCAGCAGTTACTCGAGGGCATCAGTTAATGAAAAACTGTTTTTT. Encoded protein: CASSYSRASVNEKLFF.